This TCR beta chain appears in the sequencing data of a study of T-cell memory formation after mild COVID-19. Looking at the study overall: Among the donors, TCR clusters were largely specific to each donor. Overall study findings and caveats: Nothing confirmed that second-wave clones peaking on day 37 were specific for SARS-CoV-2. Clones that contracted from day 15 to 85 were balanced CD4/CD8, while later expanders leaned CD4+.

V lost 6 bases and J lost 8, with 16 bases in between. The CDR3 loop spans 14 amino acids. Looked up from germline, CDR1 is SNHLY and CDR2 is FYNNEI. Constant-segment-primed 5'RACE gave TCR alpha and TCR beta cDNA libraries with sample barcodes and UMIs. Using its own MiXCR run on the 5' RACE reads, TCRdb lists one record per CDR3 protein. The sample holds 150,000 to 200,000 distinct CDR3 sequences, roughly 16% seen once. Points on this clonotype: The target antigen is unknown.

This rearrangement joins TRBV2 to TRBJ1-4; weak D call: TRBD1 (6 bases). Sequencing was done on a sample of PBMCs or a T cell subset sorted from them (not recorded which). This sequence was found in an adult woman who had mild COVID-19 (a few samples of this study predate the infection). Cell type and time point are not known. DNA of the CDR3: TGTGCCAGCAGGAAACAGGGTATTCAGGAAAAACTGTTTTTT. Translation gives CASRKQGIQEKLFF.